This TCR beta chain was documented in a study of T cell responses to AZD1222 COVID-19 vaccine. The study, taken as a whole, reports: Baseline testing showed seropositivity in only 6 or 7 AZD1222 recipients. Sampled repertoires all dated from after the peak T cell response.

Clones were read by immunoSEQ multiplex PCR, and TCRdb kept only the in-frame ones, dropping some. The profile shows approximately 110,000 clones, roughly 91% of them singletons. V was pared by 5 bases and J by 7 bases, with 11 bases between. CDR3 length: 13 residues. Comments on this clone: Its target is unknown.

The sequence derives from an adult in good health. The chain uses TRBV12-3 or TRBV12-4 and TRBJ1-4; possibly TRBD1 for D (5 bases). Sequenced here: peripheral blood, sampled on day 0 of AZD1222 vaccination. CDR3 coding DNA: TGTGCCAGCAGTCTCGGGGGGGGTGAAAAACTGTTTTTT. It specifies CASSLGGGEKLFF.